The 31 T cell receptor beta chains listed next were all sequenced from one sample in a study of T cell changes during pregnancy in multiple sclerosis. Measured with immunoSEQ multiplex PCR; TCRdb has only the in-frame clones, and not every one. The table has roughly 32,000 clones, roughly 90% seen once. The sample was CD4+ T cells from peripheral blood mononuclear cells, taken in the second trimester of pregnancy. The source of these receptors is a female donor in good health, enrolled as a control in a pregnancy study.

CDR3 in amino acids: CASSDVRVWEKLFF. CDR3 bases: TGTGCCAGCAGTGATGTCAGGGTCTGGGAAAAACTGTTTTTT. This sequence joins TRBV2 and TRBJ1-4, with D possibly being TRBD1 (5 bases). This CDR3 comprises 14 residues. V lost 3 bases to trimming and J lost 8 bases, with 13 bases between them. Germline assignment: CDR1 SNHLY and CDR2 FYNNEI.

The V gene is TRBV6-5, the J gene TRBJ2-5, with D possibly TRBD2 on 6 matching bases. Deletions cut 0 bases from V and 5 bases from J, with 13 bases between. Germline-derived CDR1 and CDR2 are MNHEY and SVGAGI. The CDR3 totals 15 residues. The CDR3 sequence is CASSYSSGGSETQYF. CDR3 bases: TGTGCCAGCAGTTACTCCTCCGGAGGGTCGGAGACCCAGTACTTC.

The rearrangement uses TRBV5-1 and TRBJ2-1; 11 bases align to TRBD2. With 4 bases clipped from V and 5 bases from J, the junction kept 5 bases outside the gene matches. CDR3 length: 15 amino acids. From germline, CDR1 is SGHRS and CDR2 YFSETQ. CDR3 residues: CASSIVAGGHNEQFF. CDR3 coding DNA: TGCGCCAGCAGCATCGTAGCGGGAGGGCACAATGAGCAGTTCTTC. Complete variable domain (other parts from reference TRBV5-1 and TRBJ2-1): KAGVTQTPRYLIKTRGQQVTLSCSPISGHRSVSWYQQTPGQGLQFLFEYFSETQRNKGNFPGRFSGRQFSNSRSEMNVSTLELGDSALYLCASSIVAGGHNEQFFGPGTRLTVL.

The chain employs TRBV5-5 and TRBJ1-4; TRBD1 is a possible D gene (6 bases). The length of the CDR3 is 13 residues. V gave up 3 bases and J gave up 7 bases, with 10 bases separating them. Germline V gives CDR1 SGHKS, CDR2 YYEKEE (reference sequence). The chain's CDR3 is CASSSQGSEKLFF. CDR3 in DNA: TGTGCCAGCAGCTCCCAGGGGAGTGAAAAACTGTTTTTT.

This clone occurred once. The chain carries TRBV10-3 and TRBJ1-2; the match to TRBD1 covers 8 bases. Per the germline V gene, CDR1 is ENHRY and CDR2 is SYGVKD. This CDR3 region has 15 residues. Trimming took 3 bases from V and 8 from J; bases not matched to a gene: 11. This CDR3 is CAISDGQGSGLGYTF. The CDR3 region has the DNA TGTGCCATCAGTGATGGACAGGGATCAGGCTTGGGCTACACCTTC.

The chain joins TRBV27 to TRBJ1-1; D possibly corresponds to TRBD1 (5 bases). The germline V gene has CDR1 MNHEY and CDR2 SMNVEV (reference sequence). Trimming shortened V by 6 bases and J by 4 bases, and 12 bases separated the two germline ends. The CDR3 sequence is 13 residues long. The CDR3 DNA is TGTGCCAGCAGCTTCAGGGAGGGCACTGAAGCTTTCTTT. This translates into CASSFREGTEAFF.

In this sample, this clone turned up once. The rearrangement uses TRBV14 and TRBJ2-1; D is unclear. The CDR3 consists of 16 residues. The V gene lost 0 bases and the J gene lost 9 bases, with 18 bases spanning the gap. From germline, CDR1 is SGHDN and CDR2 FVKESK. CDR3 sequence reads: CASSQDSLGSTTEQFF. CDR3 DNA: TGTGCCAGCAGCCAAGATTCTCTAGGTTCAACTACTGAGCAGTTCTTC. Full variable domain (remainder filled in from reference TRBV14 and TRBJ2-1): EAGVTQFPSHSVIEKGQTVTLRCDPISGHDNLYWYRRVMGKEIKFLLHFVKESKQDESGMPNNRFLAERTGGTYSTLKVQPAELEDSGVYFCASSQDSLGSTTEQFFGPGTRLTVL.

CDR3: CASSQDAGGTDYGYTF. The CDR3 DNA reads TGCGCCAGCAGCCAAGATGCGGGGGGGACGGACTATGGCTACACCTTC. The rearrangement links TRBV4-1 to TRBJ1-2; maybe TRBD1 (5 bases). The germline CDR1 and CDR2 sequences are MGHRA and YSYEKL. This CDR3 region has 16 residues. Trimming removed 0 bases from V and 3 bases from J, with 14 bases in between.

This clone was observed a single time. The rearrangement uses TRBV27 and TRBJ1-1, with 7 bases lining up with TRBD1. V shed 0 bases and J 0 bases; nucleotides not matched to a gene: 1. Germline V gives CDR1 MNHEY, CDR2 SMNVEV (reference sequence). The CDR3 consists of 15 residues. Here the CDR3 reads CASSLSGQVNTEAFF. For the CDR3, the DNA is TGTGCCAGCAGTTTATCCGGACAGGTGAACACTGAAGCTTTCTTT.

This clone was observed a handful of times. This chain joins TRBV7-2 and TRBJ1-1; D is unresolved. The germline V gene has CDR1 SGHTA and CDR2 FQGNSA. The CDR3 length is 12 residues. Trimming stripped 3 bases from V and 11 bases from J, with 13 bases between. The CDR3 sequence: CASSFGRDRAFF. The DNA of the CDR3 is TGTGCCAGCAGCTTCGGGCGGGATCGGGCTTTCTTT.

The chain has TRBV7-9 and TRBJ2-3; D possibly corresponds to TRBD2 (5 bases). CDR1 is SEHNR, CDR2 FQNEAQ, per germline (reference sequence). Trimming took off 5 bases at V and 11 bases at J, with 14 bases between the two ends. This CDR3 region has 12 residues. In DNA form, the CDR3 reads TGTGCCAGCAGCCCCGTGAAGGACTGGCAGTATTTT. Translated: CASSPVKDWQYF.

J is TRBJ2-2 and V is TRBV28, with D uncertain. The germline V gene encodes CDR1 MDHEN and CDR2 SYDVKM. The CDR3 runs 13 residues. V lost 7 bases to trimming and J lost 7 bases, with 13 bases between them. The CDR3 nucleotides read TGTGCCAGCACTCGAGACATCGTCGGGGAGCTGTTTTTT. Protein sequence: CASTRDIVGELFF.

The genes are TRBV5-8 and TRBJ2-1, with 15 bases that match TRBD2. The CDR3 is made up of 16 amino acids. CDR1 and CDR2 from the germline V gene are SGHTS and YDEGEE. Losses at the gene ends were 3 bases for V and 8 bases for J; bases not matched to a gene: 6. In DNA form, the CDR3 reads TGTGCCAGCAGCTCGGGACTAGCGGGAGGCTTTGATGAGCAGTTCTTC. Translating gives CASSSGLAGGFDEQFF.

This clone occurred once. This chain links TRBV10-3 with TRBJ1-3, with TRBD1 identical over 7 bases. CDR1 is ENHRY, CDR2 SYGVKD, per germline. This CDR3 has 15 residues. Trimming cost V 5 bases and J 4 bases; bases outside gene matches: 8. CDR3 sequence (DNA): TGTGCCATCAGTCCTACTAGGGACAGCGGAAACACCATATATTTT. Translation: CAISPTRDSGNTIYF.

The CDR3 loop reads CASSLKVAGGLYNEQFF. DNA of the CDR3: TGTGCCAGCAGCTTGAAGGTAGCGGGAGGGCTCTACAATGAGCAGTTCTTC. This chain joins TRBV5-6 and TRBJ2-1, with 11 positions matching TRBD2. Germline lookup yields CDR1 SGHDT and CDR2 YYEEEE. V shed 1 base, J shed 3 bases, and the junction held 6 bases outside the gene matches. CDR3 size: 17 residues.

This rearrangement joins TRBV6-5 to TRBJ2-3; D unresolved. This CDR3 contains 15 residues. Trimming left V 5 bases short and J 0 bases short, with 12 bases between. Germline V gene sequence: CDR1 MNHEY, CDR2 SVGAGI. The CDR3 DNA sequence: TGTGCCAGCAGTACAACGTGGGCTAGCACAGATACGCAGTATTTT. Translating it yields CASSTTWASTDTQYF.

For the CDR3, the DNA is TGTGCCAGCAGCACAGATAGCGGGGGGGCTGCAGATACGCAGTATTTT. It specifies CASSTDSGGAADTQYF. This chain uses TRBV9 with TRBJ2-3; 11 bases fit TRBD2. The ends lost 4 bases at V and 4 bases at J; junction bases unmatched: 8. Germline lookup yields CDR1 SGDLS and CDR2 YYNGEE. There are 16 residues in the CDR3.

V is TRBV9 and J is TRBJ2-7; maybe TRBD1 (5 bases). Germline lookup yields CDR1 SGDLS and CDR2 YYNGEE. There are 15 residues in the CDR3. V was clipped by 2 bases and J by 6 bases, with 18 bases between them. CDR3 bases: TGTGCCAGCAGCGTCTCAACTGACAGATCGGTCGAGCAGTACTTC. Protein sequence: CASSVSTDRSVEQYF.

The rearrangement uses TRBV19 and TRBJ2-5; D is perhaps TRBD1 (7 bases). Germline V CDR1 and CDR2: LNHDA, SQIVND (reference sequence). V lost 3 bases, J lost 5 bases, and 13 bases lay in between. The CDR3 consists of 14 residues. This chain's CDR3 is CASSMRAGGETQYF. The CDR3 nucleotides are TGTGCCAGTAGTATGCGGGCAGGGGGGGAGACCCAGTACTTC.

Remarks on this clone: An end of the junction does not agree with germline; a read error may underlie this. The V call is TRBV5-4, the J call TRBJ2-5, with 10 nucleotides matching TRBD2. The CDR3 spans 15 residues. CDR1 is SGHNT and CDR2 is YYREEE in the germline V gene (reference sequence). This CDR3 reads CASSLLELAGTVWDF. In DNA, the CDR3 is TGTGCCAGCAGCTTGTTAGAACTAGCGGGGACGGTATGGGACTTC.

This clone is a singleton in its sample. V gene TRBV4-1 combines with J gene TRBJ2-1; D is uncertain. The CDR3 consists of 14 residues. The germline V and J ends were trimmed by 0 bases and 9 bases, with 12 bases remaining between them. CDR1 MGHRA and CDR2 YSYEKL come from the germline V gene. The CDR3 region is CASSQDPTRLEQFF. CDR3 bases: TGCGCCAGCAGCCAAGACCCGACAAGGCTTGAGCAGTTCTTC.

The CDR3 reads CASRGQGSEQFF. CDR3 in DNA: TGTGCCAGCAGAGGACAGGGGAGTGAGCAGTTCTTC. The rearrangement links TRBV2 to TRBJ2-1; 9 bases map to TRBD1. The CDR3 is made up of 12 amino acids. Germline values: CDR1 SNHLY, CDR2 FYNNEI. The V segment lost 6 bases and the J segment 9 bases; nucleotides outside the gene matches: 3.

CDR3 bases: TGTGCCAGCAGCGCATACAGGGCGGGCGGGGAGCTGTTTTTT. It encodes CASSAYRAGGELFF. V gene TRBV7-9 combines with J gene TRBJ2-2, with TRBD1 as a possible D gene (6 bases). This CDR3 has 14 amino acids. The ends were cut back, 5 bases at V and 7 bases at J, with 14 bases in the middle. In germline, CDR1 is SEHNR, CDR2 FQNEAQ (reference sequence). The complete variable domain, with remaining parts taken from reference TRBV7-9 and TRBJ2-2, reads DTGVSQNPRHKITKRGQNVTFRCDPISEHNRLYWYRQTLGQGPEFLTYFQNEAQLEKSRLLSDRFSAERPKGSFSTLEIQRTEQGDSAMYLCASSAYRAGGELFFGEGSRLTVL.

The chain is built from TRBV27 and TRBJ2-5; 10 bases are shared with TRBD2. Germline V CDR1 and CDR2: MNHEY, SMNVEV (reference sequence). After removal of 10 bases from V and 5 bases from J, the junction contained 10 bases not matched to a gene. The CDR3 totals 14 residues. CDR3: CATRSGGAWETQYF. The CDR3 DNA reads as TGTGCCACCAGGAGCGGGGGGGCCTGGGAGACCCAGTACTTC.

J is TRBJ1-5 and V is TRBV19, with 10 nucleotides matching TRBD1. This CDR3 has 15 amino acids. V lost 9 bases to trimming and J lost 2 bases; unmatched junction nucleotides: 7. Germline V gene sequence: CDR1 LNHDA, CDR2 SQIVND (reference sequence). CDR3 coding DNA: TGTGCCAGCAAGGACAGGGGGTTCGGCAATCAGCCCCAGCATTTT. Its translation is CASKDRGFGNQPQHF.

In its sample, this clone is medium-sized. The chain is built from TRBV19 and TRBJ1-3; TRBD1 might be the D (5 bases). Per germline, CDR1 LNHDA and CDR2 SQIVND (reference sequence). V lost 0 bases and J lost 2, with 11 bases in between. The CDR3 is 16 residues long. Written as DNA, the CDR3 is TGTGCCAGTAGTATAGATCTGCAGGGCCCTGGAAACACCATATATTTT. This encodes CASSIDLQGPGNTIYF.

The chain recombines TRBV19 with TRBJ1-1; D is perhaps TRBD1 (6 bases). V lost 7 bases and J lost 3, with 18 bases in between. Germline V gene data show CDR1 as LNHDA and CDR2 as SQIVND (reference sequence). The CDR3 is made up of 15 amino acids. CDR3 sequence reads: CASTPEGGRDTEAFF. In DNA form, the CDR3 reads TGTGCCAGTACCCCTGAGGGGGGGCGAGACACTGAAGCTTTCTTT.

The chain joins TRBV14 to TRBJ1-3; a possible D gene is TRBD1 (6 bases). Germline V gives CDR1 SGHDN, CDR2 FVKESK. This CDR3 is 14 amino acids long. Trimming shortened V by 4 bases and J by 3 bases, and 10 bases separated the two germline ends. The CDR3 reads CASSRQVFGNTIYF. The CDR3 DNA reads as TGTGCCAGCAGCCGACAGGTGTTTGGAAACACCATATATTTT.

This clone was picked up a small number of times. The V call is TRBV7-8, the J call TRBJ2-1, with a weak D call TRBD2 (6 bases). The V end lost 8 bases, the J end lost 0 bases, and 11 bases lay between the germline ends. This CDR3 has 14 amino acids. Germline V gene sequence: CDR1 SGHVS, CDR2 FQNEAQ. The CDR3, as DNA: TGTGCCAGCCGGGGGATAAGCTCCTACAATGAGCAGTTCTTC. This translates into CASRGISSYNEQFF.

This sequence joins TRBV30 and TRBJ2-3, with 9 nucleotides matching TRBD2. Germline CDR1 and CDR2: GTSNPN and SVGIG (reference sequence). The CDR3 consists of 16 residues. Trimming cost V 0 bases and J 1 base; bases outside gene matches: 5. The CDR3 bases are TGTGCCTGGAGTGTAGGGCGGGGGGGCGGCACAGATACGCAGTATTTT. This codes for CAWSVGRGGGTDTQYF.

This sequence joins TRBV11-3 and TRBJ2-1, with TRBD2 matching over 9 bases. Germline loops: CDR1 SGHNT, CDR2 YENEEA. Trimming removed 5 bases from V and 5 bases from J; junction bases left unmatched: 10. The CDR3 is 16 residues long. CDR3: CASSSKMREGNNEQFF. The CDR3 DNA is TGTGCCAGCAGCAGTAAGATGCGGGAGGGAAACAATGAGCAGTTCTTC. The variable domain in full, with the rest retrieved from reference TRBV11-3 and TRBJ2-1, is EAGVVQSPRYKIIEKKQPVAFWCNPISGHNTLYWYLQNLGQGPELLIRYENEEAVDDSQLPKDRFSAERLKGVDSTLKIQPAELGDSAVYLCASSSKMREGNNEQFFGPGTRLTVL.